Listed here are 3 T cell receptor beta chains from one sample, sequenced in a study of CD8 T cells in Susac syndrome. Random hexamers were used to reverse transcribe an amount of about 0.45 to 1 ug RNA. In TCRdb, the immunoSEQ multiplex PCR reads were re-called with MiXCR into one record per CDR3 protein. The sample holds some 150,000 distinct CDR3 sequences, roughly 95% seen once. Material: CD4+ T cells from PBMCs. The receptors were gathered from a human donor with Susac syndrome.

The rearrangement uses TRBV5-1 and TRBJ2-1; TRBD2 matches at 8 bases. The V gene's germline CDR1 is SGHRS and CDR2 YFSETQ. With V trimmed by 4 bases and J by 9 bases, 21 bases remained unmatched. The CDR3 spans 18 residues. CDR3 amino acids: CASSLTTSGTRSGSEQFF. The DNA of the CDR3 is TGCGCCAGCAGCCTTACCACCTCCGGGACTAGATCGGGGAGTGAGCAGTTCTTC. Full variable domain (remainder filled in from reference TRBV5-1 and TRBJ2-1): KAGVTQTPRYLIKTRGQQVTLSCSPISGHRSVSWYQQTPGQGLQFLFEYFSETQRNKGNFPGRFSGRQFSNSRSEMNVSTLELGDSALYLCASSLTTSGTRSGSEQFFGPGTRLTVL.

CDR3 residues: CASSPGTFFQPQHF. The CDR3 nucleotides read TGTGCCAGCAGCCCCGGGACGTTCTTTCAGCCCCAGCATTTT. V is TRBV9 and J is TRBJ1-5; D might be TRBD1 (5 bases). Germline V gives CDR1 SGDLS, CDR2 YYNGEE. Trimming removed 4 bases from V and 6 bases from J, with 14 bases in between. The CDR3 spans 14 residues. Full variable domain (outside the CDR3, taken from reference TRBV9 and TRBJ1-5): DSGVTQTPKHLITATGQRVTLRCSPRSGDLSVYWYQQSLDQGLQFLIQYYNGEERAKGNILERFSAQQFPDLHSELNLSSLELGDSALYFCASSPGTFFQPQHFGDGTRLSIL.

The rearrangement uses TRBV12-3 or TRBV12-4 and TRBJ2-1, with a tentative D call TRBD1 (5 bases). Trimming left V 6 bases short and J 8 bases short, with 14 bases between. The CDR3 extends over 13 amino acids. The CDR3 loop reads CASRGTVGDEQFF. The CDR3 DNA follows: TGTGCCAGCAGAGGTACGGTAGGGGATGAGCAGTTCTTC.